These 21 T cell receptor beta chains were all obtained from the same sample, sequenced in a study of cytotoxic CD8 clonotypes in ibrutinib-treated CLL. Measured with immunoSEQ multiplex PCR; TCRdb has only the in-frame clones, and not every one. The top ten clones hold about 33% of a sample with around 97,000 clones, 78% of them seen once. The input for sequencing was PBMCs, taken after 12 months of ibrutinib treatment. All receptors derive from a human donor with chronic lymphocytic leukemia.

V usage is TRBV5-1 and J usage is TRBJ2-7, with TRBD2 as a possible D gene (5 bases). The germline V gene encodes CDR1 SGHRS and CDR2 YFSETQ. Trimming removed 0 bases at V and 0 bases at J, with 10 bases between. The CDR3 loop spans 15 amino acids. DNA of the CDR3: TGCGCCAGCAGCTTGGGCCGGGGAGCCTCCTACGAGCAGTACTTC. Translated, it gives CASSLGRGASYEQYF.

This clone was observed once. CDR3 region: CASSQGGPGSDTQYF. Here the CDR3 DNA reads TGTGCCAGCAGCCAAGGTGGTCCGGGGTCAGATACGCAGTATTTT. The chain combines TRBV4-2 with TRBJ2-3; D possibly corresponds to TRBD2 (5 bases). This CDR3 spans 15 amino acids. Germline V gene sequence: CDR1 LGHNA, CDR2 YNFKEQ. V was pared by 1 base and J by 4 bases, with 12 bases between.

The CDR3 DNA is TGTGCTAGTGGGCCCGCCCCCAAAGACGGGTTCCCCTACAATGAGCAGTTCTTC. It encodes CASGPAPKDGFPYNEQFF. The rearrangement links TRBV12-5 to TRBJ2-1; the D is unclear. Germline V lookup: CDR1 LGHNT, CDR2 FRNRAP. Trimming cost V 6 bases and J 2 bases, with 23 bases left between them. CDR3 length: 18 amino acids.

This chain joins TRBV2 and TRBJ1-6, with D possibly matching TRBD1 (6 bases). The V end lost 6 bases, the J end lost 10 bases, and 16 bases lay between the germline ends. The CDR3 covers 14 residues. Germline CDR1 SNHLY, CDR2 FYNNEI. CDR3 protein: CASSSGAPQSPLHF. The DNA for the CDR3 is TGTGCCAGCAGCTCAGGGGCGCCCCAATCACCCCTCCACTTT. Full variable domain (remainder filled in from reference TRBV2 and TRBJ1-6): EPEVTQTPSHQVTQMGQEVILRCVPISNHLYFYWYRQILGQKVEFLVSFYNNEISEKSEIFDDQFSVERPDGSNFTLKIRSTKLEDSAMYFCASSSGAPQSPLHFGNGTRLTVT.

The J gene is TRBJ2-7, the V gene TRBV5-1, with D possibly called TRBD1 or TRBD2 (5 bases each). The CDR3 has 15 amino acids. Germline V CDR1 and CDR2: SGHRS, YFSETQ. Trimming cost V 3 bases and J 7 bases, with 20 bases left between them. Written as DNA, the CDR3 is TGCGCCAGCAGCTCGAACACCGGGACCTCAGAAGAGCAGTACTTC. It specifies CASSSNTGTSEEQYF.

The CDR3 spells CASSRDRGREKLFF. In DNA, the CDR3 is TGTGCCAGCAGTCGGGACAGGGGGCGTGAAAAACTGTTTTTT. The chain recombines TRBV6-5 with TRBJ1-4; 12 positions match TRBD1. The CDR3 sequence is 14 residues long. Germline CDR1 is MNHEY and CDR2 is SVGAGI. The junction had 2 bases not matched to a gene; V was cut back by 5 bases and J by 7 bases.

DNA of the CDR3: TGTGCCAGTAGTCACGTCTGGACAGGGAGGACCGGGGAGCTGTTTTTT. Translating gives CASSHVWTGRTGELFF. The V call is TRBV19, the J call TRBJ2-2; 8 bases fit TRBD1. CDR1 is LNHDA, CDR2 SQIVND, per germline (reference sequence). With V trimmed by 5 bases and J by 5 bases, 10 bases remained unmatched. There are 16 residues in the CDR3. Using reference TRBV19 and TRBJ2-2 for the parts outside the CDR3, the full variable domain is DGGITQSPKYLFRKEGQNVTLSCEQNLNHDAMYWYRQDPGQGLRLIYYSQIVNDFQKGDIAEGYSVSREKKESFPLTVTSAQKNPTAFYLCASSHVWTGRTGELFFGEGSRLTVL.

The chain uses TRBV29-1 and TRBJ1-2; D unresolved. The germline V gene encodes CDR1 SQVTM and CDR2 ANQGSEA. Trimming left V 0 bases short and J 4 bases short, with 9 bases between. CDR3 length equals 13 residues. The CDR3 DNA reads TGCAGCGTTGAAGAAAGTGGAGCCTATGGCTACACCTTC. Protein sequence: CSVEESGAYGYTF.

V usage is TRBV6-6 and J usage is TRBJ1-1; no clear D. CDR1 is MNHNY, CDR2 SVGAGI, per germline (reference sequence). V lost 6 bases to trimming and J lost 7 bases, with 12 bases between them. This CDR3 spans 12 amino acids. In DNA, the CDR3 is TGTGCCAGCAGCCGAATTGGAGATGAAGCTTTCTTT. This gives the protein CASSRIGDEAFF.

This chain links TRBV6-5 with TRBJ1-5; 9 nucleotides match TRBD1. V lost 0 bases and J lost 6; bases outside the gene matches: 3. The CDR3 contains 15 residues. CDR1 MNHEY and CDR2 SVGAGI come from the germline V gene. The CDR3 region is CASSYSGQGAQPQHF. DNA for the CDR3: TGTGCCAGCAGTTACTCGGGACAGGGAGCTCAGCCCCAGCATTTT.

The chain joins TRBV7-2 to TRBJ2-1, with D possibly being TRBD1 (5 bases). The germline gives CDR1 SGHTA, CDR2 FQGNSA. The CDR3 runs 15 residues. The ends were cut back, 0 bases at V and 3 bases at J, with 9 bases in the middle. The CDR3 sequence: CASSLAAGLYNEQFF. The DNA for the CDR3 is TGTGCCAGCAGCTTAGCGGCAGGGCTCTACAATGAGCAGTTCTTC.

V usage is TRBV19 and J usage is TRBJ2-1, with a weak D call TRBD1 (6 bases). Germline assignment: CDR1 LNHDA and CDR2 SQIVND (reference sequence). This CDR3 spans 11 amino acids. V was clipped by 4 bases and J by 10 bases, with 8 bases between them. As DNA, the CDR3 is TGTGCCAGTAGTACTGGGACAGAGCAGTTCTTC. It is translated as CASSTGTEQFF.

The chain uses TRBV9 and TRBJ2-2; unclear D gene. Germline V lookup: CDR1 SGDLS, CDR2 YYNGEE. The CDR3 is made up of 15 amino acids. V was pared by 2 bases and J by 1 base, with 9 bases between. The CDR3 reads CASSVQSLNTGELFF. CDR3 DNA: TGTGCCAGCAGCGTTCAGTCGCTGAACACCGGGGAGCTGTTTTTT.

This chain uses TRBV5-5 with TRBJ2-7; possibly TRBD1 for D (6 bases). Trimming left V 0 bases short and J 5 bases short, with 12 bases between. The CDR3 has 14 amino acids. Germline CDR1 is SGHKS and CDR2 is YYEKEE (reference sequence). The CDR3 protein is CASSLGGPPNEQYF. CDR3 DNA: TGTGCCAGCAGCTTGGGGGGGCCTCCCAACGAGCAGTACTTC.

This sequence joins TRBV4-1 and TRBJ2-7; TRBD1 matches 7 bases. From germline, CDR1 is MGHRA and CDR2 YSYEKL. This CDR3 spans 21 amino acids. The ends lost 2 bases at V and 0 bases at J; junction bases unmatched: 22. DNA of the CDR3: TGCGCCAGCAGCCAACCACTGGTCCCGGGACAGACTCAAACGAGCTCCTACGAGCAGTACTTC. Translation: CASSQPLVPGQTQTSSYEQYF.

This clone was seen at least ten times. The chain couples TRBV29-1 to TRBJ1-1; D might be TRBD1 (6 bases). This CDR3 comprises 13 residues. Germline V gene sequence: CDR1 SQVTM, CDR2 ANQGSEA. V lost 7 bases and J lost 1, with 13 bases in between. The CDR3 spells CSAQRTANTEAFF. CDR3 in DNA: TGCAGCGCCCAAAGGACAGCGAACACTGAAGCTTTCTTT.

The chain couples TRBV11-3 to TRBJ1-6; 9 bases line up with TRBD1. V lost 3 bases and J lost 6; bases outside the gene matches: 6. Per the germline V gene, CDR1 is SGHNT and CDR2 is YENEEA. There are 16 residues in the CDR3. The CDR3, as DNA: TGTGCCAGCAGCTTCGGGACAGGGTTTGTTAATTCACCCCTCCACTTT. It is translated as CASSFGTGFVNSPLHF. Full variable domain (outside the CDR3, taken from reference TRBV11-3 and TRBJ1-6): EAGVVQSPRYKIIEKKQPVAFWCNPISGHNTLYWYLQNLGQGPELLIRYENEEAVDDSQLPKDRFSAERLKGVDSTLKIQPAELGDSAVYLCASSFGTGFVNSPLHFGNGTRLTVT.

The chain joins TRBV7-2 to TRBJ2-2, with 11 positions matching TRBD1. CDR1 is SGHTA, CDR2 FQGNSA, per germline. CDR3 length equals 16 residues. Trimming cost V 2 bases and J 6 bases; bases outside gene matches: 5. The CDR3 DNA is TGTGCCAGCAGCTTAAGTCTGGGACAGGGGGCCGGGGAGCTGTTTTTT. Translating it yields CASSLSLGQGAGELFF.

This clone turned up a few times. The chain uses TRBV6-6 and TRBJ2-7; D may correspond to TRBD1 or TRBD2 (5 bases each). From germline, CDR1 is MNHNY and CDR2 SVGAGI (reference sequence). CDR3 length: 14 residues. Trimming removed 6 bases at V and 6 bases at J, with 18 bases between. CDR3 nucleotide sequence: TGTGCCAGCAGCCAAGGGACGCTGGGCCTCGAGCAGTACTTC. Residues: CASSQGTLGLEQYF.

This clone was found once. The V call is TRBV11-1, the J call TRBJ1-3, with D perhaps TRBD1 (5 bases). Germline values: CDR1 SGHAT, CDR2 FQDESV (reference sequence). The CDR3 contains 17 residues. V shed 4 bases and J shed 0 bases, with 16 bases lying between them. The CDR3 reads CASSYQSGTLSGNTIYF. The CDR3 DNA follows: TGTGCCAGCAGCTACCAAAGCGGGACCCTCTCTGGAAACACCATATATTTT.

The V and J genes are TRBV7-3 and TRBJ2-6; a weak D match, TRBD1 (6 bases). The CDR3 extends over 16 amino acids. CDR1 and CDR2 (germline): SGHTA, FQGTGA. The V gene lost 4 bases and the J gene lost 2 bases, with 12 bases spanning the gap. The CDR3 sequence: CASSSQGSAGANVLTF. The CDR3 DNA reads as TGTGCCAGCAGCTCTCAGGGGTCCGCTGGGGCCAACGTCCTGACTTTC.